This entry concerns a single TCR beta chain. Its antigen is currently unknown. Trimming stripped 5 bases from V and 0 bases from J, with 8 bases between. Germline V gene sequence: CDR1 MDHEN, CDR2 SYDVKM. The CDR3 runs to 13 residues. This sample stems from a study of shared clonotypes between healthy human individuals. Overall study: The cohort comprised a couple of women and a few men. Their ages spanned 18 to 49 years. Broader study findings: Richness estimates generally favored naive over memory subsets. In this cohort, only blood was sampled, and tissue repertoires likely differ.

Data came from immunoSEQ multiplex PCR; TCRdb stores just in-frame clones and leaves some out. The sample contains approximately 2.5 million clones, roughly 93% of which appear only once. The receptor comes from a young man in good health. Some clones in this sample may be carry-over from other donors' samples. The chain is built from TRBV28 and TRBJ2-7; TRBD1 is a possible D gene (5 bases). What was sequenced was naive CD4+ T cells from PBMCs. Subset of the sample: CD45RA+ positively selected. The CDR3 DNA sequence: TGTGCCAGCAGTCGAAGGGGCTCCTACGAGCAGTACTTC. This gives the protein CASSRRGSYEQYF.